This T cell receptor beta chain was recorded in a study of shared clonotypes between healthy human individuals. Study in general: CD4 naive and memory got three plates each, CD8 naive two, CD8 memory one. Study-wide points: Unshared clonotypes carried lower generation probabilities than those common to all four donors.

For this clone: Antigen specificity is unknown.

Sequencing used immunoSEQ multiplex PCR; TCRdb keeps in-frame clones, though not all of them. The sample includes about a million clones, 77% of them seen just once. V gave up 3 bases and J gave up 4 bases, with 11 bases separating them. CDR1 and CDR2 from the germline V gene are SGHTA and FQGNSA. The CDR3 is 14 amino acids. Sequences were obtained from memory CD4+ T cells from PBMCs. As for subset: CD45RA-negative fraction. The rearrangement links TRBV7-2 to TRBJ2-3; maybe TRBD1 (6 bases). This TCR came from a young man in good health. Some clones in this sample may be carry-over from other donors' samples. CDR3 nucleotides: TGTGCCAGCAGCTTTCGGCAGGGGCCAGATACGCAGTATTTT. Translating it yields CASSFRQGPDTQYF. Full variable domain (remainder filled in from reference TRBV7-2 and TRBJ2-3): GAGVSQSPSNKVTEKGKDVELRCDPISGHTALYWYRQSLGQGLEFLIYFQGNSAPDKSGLPSDRFSAERTGGSVSTLTIQRTQQEDSAVYLCASSFRQGPDTQYFGPGTRLTVL.